This T cell receptor beta chain derives from a study of cytomegalovirus exposure and HLA in healthy donors. Whole-study findings and limits: What a later analysis showed was that several of the most significant clusters appeared linked to common viral pathogens.

The PCR had 60 Vbeta and 13 Jbeta primers. TCRdb keeps only in-frame clones here, not all; method: immunoSEQ multiplex PCR. The sample carries 93,000 or so clones, approximately 85% recorded once. This CDR3 has 12 residues. V was trimmed by 7 bases and J by 12 bases, leaving 17 bases between them. Per germline, CDR1 MDHEN and CDR2 SYDVKM. Concerning this clone itself: Its antigen is unknown.

The sample taken for sequencing was PBMCs. The source is a woman aged 18 to 35 in good health and CMV-seropositive. The chain is built from TRBV28 and TRBJ2-3; D call uncertain. For the CDR3, the DNA is TGTGCCAGCACCCAAAACAATTGGGCACAGTATTTT. Its translation: CASTQNNWAQYF.